The sequence of this T cell receptor (beta chain) was determined in a study of cytomegalovirus exposure and HLA in healthy donors. Study-level findings and limits: Reportedly, diagnosis of cytomegalovirus status by the classifier showed high specificity and sensitivity. Analysis was performed later, and it showed HLA-associated TCR beta chains to be more clonally expanded than equally common others. Prior analysis indicated that the majority of TCR beta V segments exhibited productivity approximately 87% or approximately 30% of the time. Follow-up analysis later connected one missense variant in DCLRE1C with trimming of TCR beta V- and J-genes.

The PCR had 60 Vbeta and 13 Jbeta primers. Sequencing was performed with immunoSEQ multiplex PCR; in TCRdb, only in-frame clones are kept and a portion is missing. The table lists fewer than 150,000 clones, around 77% of them singletons. Note on this clone: Its antigen is unknown.

The V end was cut by 10 bases, the J end by 0 bases, with 6 bases between. The CDR3 is 11 amino acids. CDR1 is MDHEN, CDR2 SYDVKM, per germline. The sequence came from a human donor in good health. The sequenced sample was PBMCs. The chain uses TRBV28 and TRBJ1-1; D call uncertain. The CDR3 DNA is TGTGCCACCTATATGAACACTGAAGCTTTCTTT. Translating it yields CATYMNTEAFF.